One and the same sample provided the 8 T cell receptor beta chains below, sequenced in a study of T cell changes during pregnancy in multiple sclerosis (dated by TCRdb to the late 2010s). The protocol used for the library was the immunoSEQ multiplex PCR assay. In TCRdb, the immuneACCESS table is reduced to in-frame sequences with V and J assigned. These tables do not hold every clone; where another copy was compared, an unresolved V gene accounts for under half, and the others remain unexplained. The sample table holds roughly 53,000 clones, of which about 90% were seen once. In total, the top ten clones hold around 0.4% of the sample. Material: CD4+ T cells from peripheral blood mononuclear cells, obtained in the second trimester of pregnancy. The receptors come from a female donor in good health, enrolled as a control in a pregnancy study.

The V and J genes are TRBV6-5 and TRBJ2-7, with a weak D call TRBD1 (5 bases). Germline V gene sequence: CDR1 MNHEY, CDR2 SVGAGI. The CDR3 extends over 14 amino acids. Trimming removed 6 bases from V and 2 bases from J, with 14 bases in between. The CDR3, as DNA: TGTGCCAGCAGCCCACAAGGCAGGGCCTACGAGCAGTACTTC. Its protein product is CASSPQGRAYEQYF.

The chain joins TRBV7-2 to TRBJ1-5, with 8 bases that match TRBD1. V lost 5 bases, J lost 4 bases, and 7 bases stayed unmatched. The CDR3 covers 15 residues. Germline values: CDR1 SGHTA, CDR2 FQGNSA. The CDR3 DNA sequence: TGTGCCAGCAGCCGACGACAGGGGACGAATCAGCCCCAGCATTTT. Translation gives CASSRRQGTNQPQHF.

The gene calls are TRBV4-3 and TRBJ2-3; TRBD2 agrees at 10 bases. This CDR3 is 13 amino acids long. Germline trimming cut 8 bases from V and 5 bases from J; bases unmatched to any gene: 4. In germline, CDR1 is LGHNA, CDR2 YSLEER. The CDR3 loop is CASDLAGEDTQYF. Written as DNA, the CDR3 is TGCGCCAGCGACCTAGCGGGGGAAGATACGCAGTATTTT.

The rearrangement joins TRBV29-1 to TRBJ1-4; D is uncertain. Trimming shortened V by 5 bases and J by 1 base, and 8 bases separated the two germline ends. CDR1 and CDR2 (germline): SQVTM, ANQGSEA. This CDR3 has 13 residues. CDR3 amino acids: CSVREGTNEKLFF. The DNA for the CDR3 is TGCAGCGTTCGTGAGGGAACTAATGAAAAACTGTTTTTT.

The chain joins TRBV4-1 to TRBJ2-3, with D perhaps matching TRBD1 (5 bases). This CDR3 comprises 18 residues. CDR1 MGHRA and CDR2 YSYEKL come from the germline V gene. Trimming took 0 bases from V and 0 from J, leaving 16 bases between them. This CDR3 is CASSQDRGLVASTDTQYF. CDR3 bases: TGCGCCAGCAGCCAAGATAGGGGCCTAGTGGCTAGCACAGATACGCAGTATTTT.

This clone appeared once. The V gene is TRBV7-7, the J gene TRBJ1-1, with 7 bases lining up with TRBD1. The V gene end was trimmed by 6 bases and the J gene end by 3 bases; junction bases not matched to a gene: 4. Germline CDR1 is SSHAT and CDR2 is FNYEAQ (reference sequence). The CDR3 spans 13 residues. Here the CDR3 DNA reads TGTGCCAGCAGTCGTGGGACAGACACTGAAGCTTTCTTT. It specifies CASSRGTDTEAFF.

The gene calls are TRBV7-2 and TRBJ2-7; D perhaps matches TRBD2 (7 bases). This CDR3 is 16 amino acids long. Per germline, CDR1 SGHTA and CDR2 FQGNSA. V was clipped by 6 bases and J by 6 bases, with 24 bases between them. CDR3 protein: CASSFMGGGYRPEQYF. The CDR3 DNA reads TGTGCCAGCAGTTTTATGGGCGGGGGCTACCGCCCCGAGCAGTACTTC.

Here the CDR3 reads CASSLTGNSGNTIYF. The CDR3 DNA reads TGTGCCAGCAGCTTGACAGGGAACTCTGGAAACACCATATATTTT. V gene TRBV9 combines with J gene TRBJ1-3; 7 bases match TRBD1. The CDR3 is 15 amino acids. In germline, CDR1 is SGDLS, CDR2 YYNGEE. V gave up 4 bases and J gave up 0 bases; unmatched junction bases: 4. Together with reference TRBV9 and TRBJ1-3, the CDR3 gives the full variable domain: DSGVTQTPKHLITATGQRVTLRCSPRSGDLSVYWYQQSLDQGLQFLIQYYNGEERAKGNILERFSAQQFPDLHSELNLSSLELGDSALYFCASSLTGNSGNTIYFGEGSWLTVV.